This entry concerns a single TCR beta chain. The antigen remains unidentified. The sample belongs to a study of T cell responses to AZD1222 COVID-19 vaccine. Study outcomes and limitations: Nearly half of the spike-specific TCRs reportedly recognize variant regions that carry no mutations.

Trimming cost V 5 bases and J 0 bases, with 16 bases left between them. The CDR3 length is 17 residues. Germline lookup yields CDR1 KGHDR and CDR2 SFDVKD. This table comes from immunoSEQ multiplex PCR, and its TCRdb copy is limited to in-frame clones, with some not included. The table includes fewer than 120,000 clones, around 82% detected once. Material: peripheral blood, obtained on day 0 of AZD1222 vaccination. The sequence derives from an adult in good health. This chain links TRBV24-1 with TRBJ2-1, with a tentative D call TRBD1 (5 bases). The chain's CDR3 is CATSVGHRTGSYNEQFF. For the CDR3, the DNA is TGTGCCACCAGTGTGGGGCATCGGACGGGCTCCTACAATGAGCAGTTCTTC.